This TCR beta chain is from a study of cytomegalovirus exposure and HLA in healthy donors. 13 Jbeta primers and 60 Vbeta primers were used for the PCR. The assay was immunoSEQ multiplex PCR, and TCRdb's table has in-frame clones only and misses some. The sample carries 140,000 to 150,000 clones, about 73% recorded once. V dropped 3 bases and J dropped 4; count of bases not matched to a gene: 2. This CDR3 has 14 residues. Germline V gene data show CDR1 as LNHDA and CDR2 as SQIVND (reference sequence). The chain is built from TRBV19 and TRBJ2-5, with TRBD1 identical over 10 bases. What was sequenced was PBMCs. This sequence was found in a woman aged 60 to 75 in good health and CMV-seropositive. The CDR3 reads CASSMRTGGETQYF. The CDR3 region has the DNA TGTGCCAGTAGTATGCGGACAGGGGGAGAGACCCAGTACTTC.